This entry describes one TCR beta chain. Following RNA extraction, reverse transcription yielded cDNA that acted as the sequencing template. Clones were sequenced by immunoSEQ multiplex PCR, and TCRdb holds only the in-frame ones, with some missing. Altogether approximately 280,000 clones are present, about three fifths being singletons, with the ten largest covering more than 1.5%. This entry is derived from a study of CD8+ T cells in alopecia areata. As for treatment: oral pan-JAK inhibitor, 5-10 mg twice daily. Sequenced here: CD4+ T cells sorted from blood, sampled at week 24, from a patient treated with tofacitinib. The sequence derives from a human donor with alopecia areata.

CDR3 region: CAWSWVNTEAFF. DNA of the CDR3: TGTGCCTGGAGTTGGGTGAACACTGAAGCTTTCTTT. The chain recombines TRBV30 with TRBJ1-1; no reliable D call. The CDR3 is made up of 12 amino acids. In germline, CDR1 is GTSNPN, CDR2 SVGIG (reference sequence). With 2 bases removed from V and 0 bases from J, the gap between germline ends came to 4 bases.